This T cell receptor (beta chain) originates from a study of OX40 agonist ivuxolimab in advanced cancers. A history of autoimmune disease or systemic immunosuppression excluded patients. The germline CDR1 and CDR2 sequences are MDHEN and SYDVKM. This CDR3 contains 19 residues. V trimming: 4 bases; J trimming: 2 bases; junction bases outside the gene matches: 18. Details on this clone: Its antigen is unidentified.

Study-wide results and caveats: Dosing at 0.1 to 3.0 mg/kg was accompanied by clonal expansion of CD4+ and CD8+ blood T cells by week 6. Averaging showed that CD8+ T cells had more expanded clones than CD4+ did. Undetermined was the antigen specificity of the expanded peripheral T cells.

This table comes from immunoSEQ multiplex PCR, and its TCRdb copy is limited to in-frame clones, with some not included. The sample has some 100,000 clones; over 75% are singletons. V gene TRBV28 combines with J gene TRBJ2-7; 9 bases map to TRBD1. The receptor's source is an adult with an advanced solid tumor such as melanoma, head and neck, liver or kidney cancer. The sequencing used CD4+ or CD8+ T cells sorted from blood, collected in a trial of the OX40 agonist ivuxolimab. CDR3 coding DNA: TGTGCCAGCAGTTCCTCCTATACACAGGGGGCTAGAATCACCTACGAGCAGTACTTC. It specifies CASSSSYTQGARITYEQYF.